This T cell receptor beta chain originates from a study of T cells after yellow fever vaccination. In TCRdb, the 5' RACE reads were re-called with MiXCR into one record per CDR3 protein. Of 150,000 or so distinct CDR3 sequences listed, 6.6% are singletons. V was clipped by 6 bases and J by 8 bases; unmatched bases: 11. This CDR3 is built from 15 residues. Per germline, CDR1 SGHVS and CDR2 FQNEAQ. V usage is TRBV7-8 and J usage is TRBJ2-1, with 9 bases fitting TRBD1. The material sequenced was CD4+ T cells sorted from PBMCs, taken 10 days after the yellow fever booster vaccination. This receptor was identified in a young man who received the YFV17D yellow fever vaccine. The CDR3 DNA reads as TGTGCCAGCAGTTCTCCGGGACAGGGTTTGGATGAGCAGTTCTTC. Its translation: CASSSPGQGLDEQFF.